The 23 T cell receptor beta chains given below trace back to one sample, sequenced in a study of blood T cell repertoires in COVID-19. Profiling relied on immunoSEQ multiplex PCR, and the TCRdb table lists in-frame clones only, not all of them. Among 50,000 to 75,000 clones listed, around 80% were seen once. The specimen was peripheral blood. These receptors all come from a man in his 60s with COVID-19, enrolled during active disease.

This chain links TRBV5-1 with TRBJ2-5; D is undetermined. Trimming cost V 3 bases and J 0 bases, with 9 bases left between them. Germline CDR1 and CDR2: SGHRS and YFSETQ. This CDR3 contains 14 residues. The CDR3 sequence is CASSSRDNQETQYF. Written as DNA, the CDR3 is TGCGCCAGCAGCTCGCGTGACAACCAAGAGACCCAGTACTTC.

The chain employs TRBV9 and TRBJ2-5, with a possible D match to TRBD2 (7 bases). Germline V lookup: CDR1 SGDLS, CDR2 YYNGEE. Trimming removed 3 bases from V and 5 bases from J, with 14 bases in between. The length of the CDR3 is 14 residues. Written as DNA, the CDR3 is TGTGCCAGCAGCGCTGGACTAGGGGGGGAGACCCAGTACTTC. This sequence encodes CASSAGLGGETQYF.

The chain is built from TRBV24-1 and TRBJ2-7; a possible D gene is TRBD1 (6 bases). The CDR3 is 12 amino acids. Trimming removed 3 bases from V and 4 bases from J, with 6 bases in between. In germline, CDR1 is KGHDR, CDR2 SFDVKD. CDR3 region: CATSDTGYEQYF. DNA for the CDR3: TGTGCCACCAGTGATACAGGGTACGAGCAGTACTTC.

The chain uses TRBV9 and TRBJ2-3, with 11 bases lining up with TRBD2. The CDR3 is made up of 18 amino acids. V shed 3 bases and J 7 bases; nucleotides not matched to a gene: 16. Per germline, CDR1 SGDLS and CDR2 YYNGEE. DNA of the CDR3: TGTGCCAGCAGCGCCGGCCCTAGCGGGAGGAATTCTGGGAATACGCAGTATTTT. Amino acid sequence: CASSAGPSGRNSGNTQYF.

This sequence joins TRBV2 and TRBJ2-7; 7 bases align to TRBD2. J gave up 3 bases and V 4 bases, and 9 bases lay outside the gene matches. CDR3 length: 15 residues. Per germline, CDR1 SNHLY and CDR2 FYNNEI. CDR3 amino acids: CASSGGGADLYEQYF. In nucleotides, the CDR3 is TGTGCCAGCAGTGGGGGAGGGGCAGACCTCTACGAGCAGTACTTC.

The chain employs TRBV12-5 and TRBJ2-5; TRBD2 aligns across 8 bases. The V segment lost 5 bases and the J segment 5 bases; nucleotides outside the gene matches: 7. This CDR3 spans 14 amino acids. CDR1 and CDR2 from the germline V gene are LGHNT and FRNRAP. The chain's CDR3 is CASGPPAGVETQYF. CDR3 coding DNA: TGTGCTAGTGGTCCCCCAGCGGGAGTGGAGACCCAGTACTTC.

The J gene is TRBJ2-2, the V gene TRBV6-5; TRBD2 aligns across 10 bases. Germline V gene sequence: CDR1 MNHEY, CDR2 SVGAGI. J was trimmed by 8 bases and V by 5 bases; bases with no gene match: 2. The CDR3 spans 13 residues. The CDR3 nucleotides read TGTGCCAGCAGTCGGGGACTAGCGGGGGAGCTGTTTTTT. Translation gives CASSRGLAGELFF.

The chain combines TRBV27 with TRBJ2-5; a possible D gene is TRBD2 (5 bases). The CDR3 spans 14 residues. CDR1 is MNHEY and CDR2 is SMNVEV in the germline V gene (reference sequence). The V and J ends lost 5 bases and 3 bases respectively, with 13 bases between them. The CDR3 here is CASSRYPGKETQYF. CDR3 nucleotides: TGTGCCAGCAGTCGCTACCCCGGGAAAGAGACCCAGTACTTC.

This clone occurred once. CDR3 sequence reads: CASRHDRKDTQYF. The CDR3 DNA reads as TGTGCCAGCAGACATGACAGGAAGGATACGCAGTATTTT. V is TRBV7-9 and J is TRBJ2-3; maybe TRBD1 (6 bases). Trimming took 6 bases from V and 6 from J, leaving 13 bases between them. Germline V lookup: CDR1 SEHNR, CDR2 FQNEAQ (reference sequence). The CDR3 loop spans 13 amino acids.

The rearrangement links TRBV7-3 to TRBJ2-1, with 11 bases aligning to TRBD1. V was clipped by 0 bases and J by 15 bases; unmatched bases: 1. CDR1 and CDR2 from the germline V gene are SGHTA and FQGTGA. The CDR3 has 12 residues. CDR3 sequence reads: CASSLTGTGGFF. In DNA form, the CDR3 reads TGTGCCAGCAGCTTAACTGGGACAGGGGGGTTCTTC.

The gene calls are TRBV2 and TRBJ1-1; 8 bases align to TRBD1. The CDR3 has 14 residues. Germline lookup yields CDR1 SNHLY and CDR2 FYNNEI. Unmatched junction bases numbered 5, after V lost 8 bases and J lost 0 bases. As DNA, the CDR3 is TGTGCCAGCCCAGGGGGCGGAATGAACACTGAAGCTTTCTTT. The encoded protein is CASPGGGMNTEAFF. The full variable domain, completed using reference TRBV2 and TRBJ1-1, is EPEVTQTPSHQVTQMGQEVILRCVPISNHLYFYWYRQILGQKVEFLVSFYNNEISEKSEIFDDQFSVERPDGSNFTLKIRSTKLEDSAMYFCASPGGGMNTEAFFGQGTRLTVV.

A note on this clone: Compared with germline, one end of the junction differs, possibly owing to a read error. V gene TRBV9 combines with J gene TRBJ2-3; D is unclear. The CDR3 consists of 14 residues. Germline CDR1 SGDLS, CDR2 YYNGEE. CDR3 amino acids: CASSVEYSKDTQYF. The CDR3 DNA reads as TGTGCCAGCAGCGTAGAGTATAGCAAAGATACGCAGTATTTT.

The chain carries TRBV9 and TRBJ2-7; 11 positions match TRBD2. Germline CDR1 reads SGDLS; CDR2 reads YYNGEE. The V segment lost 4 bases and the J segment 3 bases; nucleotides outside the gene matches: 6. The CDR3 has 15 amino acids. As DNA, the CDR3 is TGTGCCAGCAGCTTCACCGGGACTAGCGGCTACGAGCAGTACTTC. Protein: CASSFTGTSGYEQYF.

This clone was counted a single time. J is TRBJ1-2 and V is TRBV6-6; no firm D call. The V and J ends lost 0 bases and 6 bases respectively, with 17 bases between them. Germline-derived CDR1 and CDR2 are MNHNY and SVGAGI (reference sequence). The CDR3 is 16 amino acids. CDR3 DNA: TGTGCCAGCAGTTACTCCTTGGAGGAACGGGTAGATGGCTACACCTTC. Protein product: CASSYSLEERVDGYTF.

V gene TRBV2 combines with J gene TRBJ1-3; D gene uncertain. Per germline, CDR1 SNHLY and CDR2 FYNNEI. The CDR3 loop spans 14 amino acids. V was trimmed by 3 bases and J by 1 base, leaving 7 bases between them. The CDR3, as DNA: TGTGCCAGCAGTGAGAGTAAATCTGGAAACACCATATATTTT. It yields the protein CASSESKSGNTIYF.

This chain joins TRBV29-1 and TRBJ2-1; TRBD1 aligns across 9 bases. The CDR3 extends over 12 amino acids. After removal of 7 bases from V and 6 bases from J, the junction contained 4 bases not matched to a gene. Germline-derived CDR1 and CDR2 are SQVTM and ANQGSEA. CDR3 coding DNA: TGCAGCGGGTACAGGGGGCCCAATGAGCAGTTCTTC. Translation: CSGYRGPNEQFF.

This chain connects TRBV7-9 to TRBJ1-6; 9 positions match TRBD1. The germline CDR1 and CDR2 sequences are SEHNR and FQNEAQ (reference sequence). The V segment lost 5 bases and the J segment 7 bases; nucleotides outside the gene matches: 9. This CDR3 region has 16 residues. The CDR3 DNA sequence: TGTGCCAGCAGCACGCGAAACAGGGGGCGGAATTCACCCCTCCACTTT. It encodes CASSTRNRGRNSPLHF.

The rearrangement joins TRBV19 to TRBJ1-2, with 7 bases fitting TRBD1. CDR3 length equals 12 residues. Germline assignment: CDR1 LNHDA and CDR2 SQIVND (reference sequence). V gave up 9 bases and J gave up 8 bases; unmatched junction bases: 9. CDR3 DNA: TGTGCCAGCTCCAACAGGGGACAAGGCTACACCTTC. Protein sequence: CASSNRGQGYTF.

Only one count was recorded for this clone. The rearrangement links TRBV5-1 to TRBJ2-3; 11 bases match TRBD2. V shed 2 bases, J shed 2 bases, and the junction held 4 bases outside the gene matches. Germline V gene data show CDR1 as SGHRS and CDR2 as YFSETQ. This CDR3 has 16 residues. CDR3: CASSLLSGGATDTQYF. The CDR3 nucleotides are TGCGCCAGCAGCTTACTTAGCGGGGGGGCCACAGATACGCAGTATTTT.

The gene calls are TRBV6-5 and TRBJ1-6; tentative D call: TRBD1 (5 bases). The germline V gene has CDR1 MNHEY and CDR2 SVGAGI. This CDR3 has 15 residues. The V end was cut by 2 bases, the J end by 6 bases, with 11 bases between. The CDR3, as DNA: TGTGCCAGCAGTTACATCTTAGGGGTTAATTCACCCCTCCACTTT. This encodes CASSYILGVNSPLHF.

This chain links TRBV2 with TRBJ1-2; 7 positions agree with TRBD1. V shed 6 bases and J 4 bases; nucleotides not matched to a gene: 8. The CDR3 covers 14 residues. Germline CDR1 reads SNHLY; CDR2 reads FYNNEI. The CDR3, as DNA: TGTGCCAGCAGGTCCGGGACAGCTTCCTATGGCTACACCTTC. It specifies CASRSGTASYGYTF.

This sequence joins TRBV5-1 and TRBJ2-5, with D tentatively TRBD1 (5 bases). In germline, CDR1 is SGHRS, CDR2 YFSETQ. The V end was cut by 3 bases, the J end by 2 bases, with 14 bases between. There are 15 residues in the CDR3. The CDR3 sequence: CASSSAGYEQETQYF. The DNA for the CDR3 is TGCGCCAGCAGCTCGGCAGGGTACGAGCAAGAGACCCAGTACTTC.

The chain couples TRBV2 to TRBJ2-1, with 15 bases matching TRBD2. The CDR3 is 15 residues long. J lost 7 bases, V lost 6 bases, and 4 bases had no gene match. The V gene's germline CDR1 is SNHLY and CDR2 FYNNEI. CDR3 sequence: CASRGTSGRSNEQFF. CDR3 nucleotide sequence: TGTGCCAGCAGGGGGACTAGCGGGAGGTCAAATGAGCAGTTCTTC.